This T cell receptor (beta chain) was identified in a study of cytomegalovirus exposure and HLA in healthy donors. The PCR contained 60 Vbeta and 13 Jbeta primers. Some clones are missing from TCRdb's copy, which holds only in-frame ones; the method was immunoSEQ multiplex PCR. The sample consists of 150,000 to 200,000 clones, roughly 79% of them appearing once. Germline-derived CDR1 and CDR2 are MGHRA and YSYEKL. The CDR3 contains 14 residues. Deletions cut 6 bases from V and 1 base from J, with 12 bases between. This TCR was sampled from a woman under 40 in good health and CMV-seropositive. The sequenced sample consisted of PBMCs. The V call is TRBV4-1, the J call TRBJ1-1; D is possibly TRBD1 (6 bases). DNA of the CDR3: TGCGCCAGCAGGACCGGACAGCAGAACACTGAAGCTTTCTTT. It yields the protein CASRTGQQNTEAFF.